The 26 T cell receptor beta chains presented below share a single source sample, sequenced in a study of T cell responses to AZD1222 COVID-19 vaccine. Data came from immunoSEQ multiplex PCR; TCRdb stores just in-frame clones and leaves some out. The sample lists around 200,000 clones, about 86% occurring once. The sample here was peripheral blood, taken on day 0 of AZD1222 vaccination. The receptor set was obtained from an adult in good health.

The CDR3 is CASITGGPRGSNQPQHF. The CDR3 nucleotides read TGTGCCAGCATCACCGGCGGACCTCGAGGGAGCAATCAGCCCCAGCATTTT. This chain uses TRBV28 with TRBJ1-5, with D uncertain. Trimming pared 7 bases from V and 1 base from J, leaving 20 bases between. The germline gives CDR1 MDHEN, CDR2 SYDVKM. This CDR3 comprises 17 residues.

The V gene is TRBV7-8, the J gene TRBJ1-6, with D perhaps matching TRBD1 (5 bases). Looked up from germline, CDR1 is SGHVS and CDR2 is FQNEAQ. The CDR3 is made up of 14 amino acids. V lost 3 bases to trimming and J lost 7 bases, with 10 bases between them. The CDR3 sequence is CASSFSQENSPLHF. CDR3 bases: TGTGCCAGCAGCTTCTCACAGGAAAATTCACCCCTCCACTTT.

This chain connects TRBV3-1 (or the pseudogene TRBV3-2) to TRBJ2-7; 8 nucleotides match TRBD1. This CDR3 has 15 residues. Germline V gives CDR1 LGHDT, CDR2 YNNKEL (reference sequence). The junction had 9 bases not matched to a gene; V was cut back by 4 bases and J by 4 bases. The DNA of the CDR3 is TGTGCCAGCAGCCCTCAACAGGGGGGTCGGTACGAGCAGTACTTC. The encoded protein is CASSPQQGGRYEQYF.

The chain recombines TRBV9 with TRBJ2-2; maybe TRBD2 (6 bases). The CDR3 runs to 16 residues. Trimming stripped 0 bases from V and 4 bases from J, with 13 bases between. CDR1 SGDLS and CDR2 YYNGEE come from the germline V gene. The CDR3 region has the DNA TGTGCCAGCAGCGTAGAGGTCGGGAGCTCCACCGGGGAGCTGTTTTTT. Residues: CASSVEVGSSTGELFF.

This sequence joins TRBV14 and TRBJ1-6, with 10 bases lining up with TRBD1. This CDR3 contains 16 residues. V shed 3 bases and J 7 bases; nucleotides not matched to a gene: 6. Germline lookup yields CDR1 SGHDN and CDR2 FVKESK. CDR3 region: CASSQRGQGINSPLHF. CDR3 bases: TGTGCCAGCAGCCAGAGGGGACAGGGGATCAATTCACCCCTCCACTTT.

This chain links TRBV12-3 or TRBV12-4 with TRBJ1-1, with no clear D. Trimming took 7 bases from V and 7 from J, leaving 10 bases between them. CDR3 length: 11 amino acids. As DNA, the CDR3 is TGTGCCAGCACCCCCCTCCATGAAGCTTTCTTT. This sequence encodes CASTPLHEAFF.

This CDR3 reads CASSLLQGIRNQPQHF. The CDR3 DNA reads as TGTGCCAGTAGCCTACTGCAGGGAATACGCAATCAGCCCCAGCATTTT. The V gene is TRBV19, the J gene TRBJ1-5; the D gene is possibly TRBD1 (5 bases). The CDR3 length is 16 residues. Germline CDR1 and CDR2: LNHDA and SQIVND (reference sequence). V was cut by 6 bases and J by 2 bases, with 17 bases left in between.

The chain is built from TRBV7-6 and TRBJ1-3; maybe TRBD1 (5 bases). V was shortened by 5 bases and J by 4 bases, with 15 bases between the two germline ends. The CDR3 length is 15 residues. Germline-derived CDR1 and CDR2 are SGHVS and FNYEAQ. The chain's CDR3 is CASSRDSNRGNTIYF. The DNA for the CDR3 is TGTGCCAGCAGCCGGGACTCGAACAGAGGAAACACCATATATTTT.

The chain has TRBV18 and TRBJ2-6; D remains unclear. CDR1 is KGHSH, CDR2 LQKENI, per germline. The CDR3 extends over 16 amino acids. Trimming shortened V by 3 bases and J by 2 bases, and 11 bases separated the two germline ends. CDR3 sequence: CASSPVGSAGANVLTF. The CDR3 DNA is TGTGCCAGCTCACCCGTTGGCTCGGCTGGGGCCAACGTCCTGACTTTC.

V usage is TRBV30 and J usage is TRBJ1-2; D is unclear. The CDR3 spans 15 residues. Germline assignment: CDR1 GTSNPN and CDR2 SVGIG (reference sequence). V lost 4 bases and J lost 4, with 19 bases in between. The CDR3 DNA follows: TGTGCCTGGACCCCGGGAGGGCCTCTGGGCTATGGCTACACCTTC. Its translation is CAWTPGGPLGYGYTF.

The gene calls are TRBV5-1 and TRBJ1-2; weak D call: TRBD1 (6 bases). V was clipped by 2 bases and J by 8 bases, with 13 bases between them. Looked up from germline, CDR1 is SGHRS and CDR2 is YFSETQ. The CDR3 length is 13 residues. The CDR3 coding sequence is TGCGCCAGCAGCTTACAACAGGGAAACGGCTACACCTTC. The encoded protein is CASSLQQGNGYTF.

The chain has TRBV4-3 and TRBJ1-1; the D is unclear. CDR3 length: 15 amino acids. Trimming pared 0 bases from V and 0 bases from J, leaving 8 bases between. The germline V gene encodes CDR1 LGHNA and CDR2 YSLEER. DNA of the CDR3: TGCGCCAGCAGCCAAGATGGTTCCATGAACACTGAAGCTTTCTTT. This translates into CASSQDGSMNTEAFF.

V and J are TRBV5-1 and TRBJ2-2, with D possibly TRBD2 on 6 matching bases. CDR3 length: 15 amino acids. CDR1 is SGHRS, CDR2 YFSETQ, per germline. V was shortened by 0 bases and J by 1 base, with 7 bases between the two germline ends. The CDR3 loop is CASSLAGGNTGELFF. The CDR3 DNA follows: TGCGCCAGCAGCTTGGCCGGGGGGAACACCGGGGAGCTGTTTTTT. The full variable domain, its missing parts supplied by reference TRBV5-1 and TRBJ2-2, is KAGVTQTPRYLIKTRGQQVTLSCSPISGHRSVSWYQQTPGQGLQFLFEYFSETQRNKGNFPGRFSGRQFSNSRSEMNVSTLELGDSALYLCASSLAGGNTGELFFGEGSRLTVL.

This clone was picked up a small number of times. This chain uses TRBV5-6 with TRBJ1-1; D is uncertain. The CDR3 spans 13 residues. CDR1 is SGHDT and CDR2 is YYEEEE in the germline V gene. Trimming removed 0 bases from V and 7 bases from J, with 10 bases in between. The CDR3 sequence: CASSLAAENEAFF. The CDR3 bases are TGTGCCAGCAGCTTGGCGGCAGAGAATGAAGCTTTCTTT.

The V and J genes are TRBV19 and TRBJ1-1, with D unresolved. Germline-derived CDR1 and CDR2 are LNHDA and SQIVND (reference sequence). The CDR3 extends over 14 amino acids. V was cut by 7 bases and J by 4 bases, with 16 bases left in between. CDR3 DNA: TGTGCCAGTATTTCCACGTCCGCCGGCACTGAAGCTTTCTTT. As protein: CASISTSAGTEAFF. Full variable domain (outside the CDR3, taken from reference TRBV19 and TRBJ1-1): DGGITQSPKYLFRKEGQNVTLSCEQNLNHDAMYWYRQDPGQGLRLIYYSQIVNDFQKGDIAEGYSVSREKKESFPLTVTSAQKNPTAFYLCASISTSAGTEAFFGQGTRLTVV.

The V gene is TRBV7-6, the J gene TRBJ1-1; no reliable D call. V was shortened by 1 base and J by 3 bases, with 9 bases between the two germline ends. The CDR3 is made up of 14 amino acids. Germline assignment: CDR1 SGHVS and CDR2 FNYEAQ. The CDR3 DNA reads TGTGCCAGCAGCTTAGATAAGGAGGACACTGAAGCTTTCTTT. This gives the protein CASSLDKEDTEAFF. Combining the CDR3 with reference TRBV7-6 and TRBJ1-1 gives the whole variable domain GAGVSQSPRYKVTKRGQDVALRCDPISGHVSLYWYRQALGQGPEFLTYFNYEAQQDKSGLPNDRFSAERPEGSISTLTIQRTEQRDSAMYRCASSLDKEDTEAFFGQGTRLTVV.

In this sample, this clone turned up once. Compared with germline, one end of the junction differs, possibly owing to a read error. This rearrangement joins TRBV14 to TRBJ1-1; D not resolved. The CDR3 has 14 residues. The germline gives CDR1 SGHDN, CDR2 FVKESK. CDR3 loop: CASSQETGNAEAFF. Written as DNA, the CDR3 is TGTGCCAGCAGCCAAGAGACGGGGAACGCTGAAGCTTTCTTT. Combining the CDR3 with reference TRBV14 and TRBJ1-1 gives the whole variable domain EAGVTQFPSHSVIEKGQTVTLRCDPISGHDNLYWYRRVMGKEIKFLLHFVKESKQDESGMPNNRFLAERTGGTYSTLKVQPAELEDSGVYFCASSQETGNAEAFFGQGTRLTVV.

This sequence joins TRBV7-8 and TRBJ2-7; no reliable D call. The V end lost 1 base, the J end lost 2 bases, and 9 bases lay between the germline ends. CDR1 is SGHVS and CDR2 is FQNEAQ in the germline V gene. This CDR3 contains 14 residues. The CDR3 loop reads CASSLEGRTYEQYF. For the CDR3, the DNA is TGTGCCAGCAGCTTAGAAGGCAGGACCTACGAGCAGTACTTC. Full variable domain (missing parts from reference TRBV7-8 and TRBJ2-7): GAGVSQSPRYKVAKRGQDVALRCDPISGHVSLFWYQQALGQGPEFLTYFQNEAQLDKSGLPSDRFFAERPEGSVSTLKIQRTQQEDSAVYLCASSLEGRTYEQYFGPGTRLTVT.

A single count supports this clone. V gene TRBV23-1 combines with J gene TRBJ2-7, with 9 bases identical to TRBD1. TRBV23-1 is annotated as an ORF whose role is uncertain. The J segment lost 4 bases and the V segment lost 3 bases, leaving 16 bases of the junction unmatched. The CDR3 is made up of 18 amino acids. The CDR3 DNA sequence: TGCGCCAGCAGTCAGCGACCTCTGGAGGGACAGGGAGAGTACGAGCAGTACTTC. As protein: CASSQRPLEGQGEYEQYF.

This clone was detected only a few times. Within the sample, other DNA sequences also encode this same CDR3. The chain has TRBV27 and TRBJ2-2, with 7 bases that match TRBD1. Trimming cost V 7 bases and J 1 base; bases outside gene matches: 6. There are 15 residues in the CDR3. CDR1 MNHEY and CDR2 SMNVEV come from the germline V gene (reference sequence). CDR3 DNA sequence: TGTGCCAGCACCAGACAGGGATTGAACACCGGGGAGCTGTTTTTT. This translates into CASTRQGLNTGELFF.

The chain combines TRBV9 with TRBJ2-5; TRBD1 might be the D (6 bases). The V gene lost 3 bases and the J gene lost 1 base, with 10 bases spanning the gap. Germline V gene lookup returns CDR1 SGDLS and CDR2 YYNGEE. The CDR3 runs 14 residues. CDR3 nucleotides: TGTGCCAGCAGCGGAGGACAGTCCCAAGAGACCCAGTACTTC. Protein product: CASSGGQSQETQYF.

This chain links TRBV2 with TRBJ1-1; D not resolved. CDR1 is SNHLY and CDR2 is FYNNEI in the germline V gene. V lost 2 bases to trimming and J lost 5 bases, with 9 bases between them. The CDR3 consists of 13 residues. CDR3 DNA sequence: TGTGCCAGCAGTGAAATCTTGCGAACTGAAGCTTTCTTT. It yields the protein CASSEILRTEAFF.

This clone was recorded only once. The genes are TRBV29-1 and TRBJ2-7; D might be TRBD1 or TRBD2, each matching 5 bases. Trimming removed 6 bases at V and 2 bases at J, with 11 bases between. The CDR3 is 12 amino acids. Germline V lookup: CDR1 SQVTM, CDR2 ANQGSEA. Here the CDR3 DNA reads TGCAGCGTCCAAAGGGGACCCTACGAGCAGTACTTC. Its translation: CSVQRGPYEQYF.

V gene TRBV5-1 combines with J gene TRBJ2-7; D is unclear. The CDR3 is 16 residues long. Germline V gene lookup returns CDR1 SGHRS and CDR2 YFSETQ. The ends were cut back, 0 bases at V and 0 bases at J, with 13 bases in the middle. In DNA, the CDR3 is TGCGCCAGCAGCTTGGAAGGGTCCCATCCCTCCTACGAGCAGTACTTC. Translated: CASSLEGSHPSYEQYF.

CDR3 protein: CSVGRLNTDTQYF. DNA for the CDR3: TGCAGCGTGGGACGTCTAAACACAGATACGCAGTATTTT. V usage is TRBV29-1 and J usage is TRBJ2-3, with D perhaps assigned TRBD1 or TRBD2 (5 bases each). Trimming stripped 6 bases from V and 2 bases from J, with 12 bases between. The length of the CDR3 is 13 residues. Germline lookup yields CDR1 SQVTM and CDR2 ANQGSEA.

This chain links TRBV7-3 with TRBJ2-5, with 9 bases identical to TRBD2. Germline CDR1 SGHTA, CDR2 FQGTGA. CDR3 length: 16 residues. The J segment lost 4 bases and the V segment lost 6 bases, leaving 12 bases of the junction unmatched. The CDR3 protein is CASSSGASGARETQYF. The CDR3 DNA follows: TGTGCCAGCAGTTCAGGGGCTAGCGGGGCGAGAGAGACCCAGTACTTC.